These 13 T cell receptor beta chains were sequenced from one sample in a study of metastatic and nonmetastatic thyroid tumors (dated by TCRdb to the early 2020s). Library preparation used PCR. The sequencing machine was an Illumina HiSeq 4000. TCRdb reprocessed the public reads (quality trimming at Q25 with fastp, clone calling with MiXCR) and kept in-frame beta chains. The sample table records around 40,000 clones; roughly 12% of these occur just once. The top ten hold 8% to 9.5% of the sample. No patient had received any treatment before thyroid surgery. Sequencing was performed on blood. The receptors were gathered from a female donor with papillary thyroid cancer or a benign thyroid nodule (not recorded which). Some clones in this sample may be carry-over from other donors' samples.

This clone was seen repeatedly, ten times or more. The chain couples TRBV2 to TRBJ1-4, with D perhaps TRBD1 (6 bases). Germline values: CDR1 SNHLY, CDR2 FYNNEI. Trimming cost V 6 bases and J 5 bases, with 16 bases left between them. The CDR3 extends over 15 amino acids. The CDR3 DNA reads as TGTGCCAGCAGGGACTTGGACAGATCGAATGAAAAACTGTTTTTT. Translation: CASRDLDRSNEKLFF.

In its sample, this clone was seen many times. The chain is built from TRBV20-1 and TRBJ1-2, with TRBD1 as a possible D gene (6 bases). The CDR3 is 14 amino acids. Looked up from germline, CDR1 is DFQATT and CDR2 is SNEGSKA (reference sequence). V was trimmed by 3 bases and J by 3 bases, leaving 14 bases between them. Here the CDR3 DNA reads TGCAGTGCTAGTCGGATCGGGGGCGACTATGGCTACACCTTC. As protein: CSASRIGGDYGYTF.

This clone was seen many times. V usage is TRBV28 and J usage is TRBJ1-1; D not resolved. The CDR3 loop spans 13 amino acids. Germline V gene sequence: CDR1 MDHEN, CDR2 SYDVKM. Trimming pared 6 bases from V and 0 bases from J, leaving 8 bases between. In DNA form, the CDR3 reads TGTGCCAGCAGCCTAACCTTGAACACTGAAGCTTTCTTT. Its protein is CASSLTLNTEAFF.

In its sample, this clone was seen many times. This chain uses TRBV28 with TRBJ2-3, with a weak D call TRBD1 (5 bases). Trimming took 2 bases from V and 0 from J, leaving 12 bases between them. Per germline, CDR1 MDHEN and CDR2 SYDVKM. CDR3 length equals 16 residues. CDR3 sequence: CASSLNPGLSTDTQYF. For the CDR3, the DNA is TGTGCCAGCAGTTTAAACCCAGGGCTAAGCACAGATACGCAGTATTTT.

This clone is classed as medium-sized. This chain joins TRBV27 and TRBJ2-1; D is unclear. The CDR3 sequence is 15 residues long. CDR1 and CDR2 (germline): MNHEY, SMNVEV (reference sequence). The V end was cut by 4 bases, the J end by 9 bases, with 19 bases between. The CDR3, as DNA: TGTGCCAGCAGTTCGATACATCGGTCTTCCAGTGAGCAGTTCTTC. Amino acid sequence: CASSSIHRSSSEQFF.

The sample holds many counts of this clone. This chain connects TRBV5-1 to TRBJ2-5; D is unclear. CDR3 length equals 14 residues. Between the trimmed V and J ends, which lost 2 bases and 0 bases, there was a span of 8 bases. Germline CDR1 SGHRS, CDR2 YFSETQ. In DNA, the CDR3 is TGCGCCAGCAGCTTCGCCTCGTACCAAGAGACCCAGTACTTC. It codes for CASSFASYQETQYF.

This clone has at least ten counts. This chain uses TRBV12-3 or TRBV12-4 with TRBJ1-6; 9 nucleotides align to TRBD1. Losses at the gene ends were 10 bases for V and 10 bases for J; bases not matched to a gene: 11. The CDR3 covers 14 residues. CDR3 in DNA: TGTGCCACGCGCGCGGACAGGGGTGACTCACCCCTCCACTTT. This codes for CATRADRGDSPLHF.

Concerning this clone itself: The junction departs from germline at one end; a sequencing error may be responsible. V gene TRBV27 combines with J gene TRBJ1-2; D gene ambiguous. CDR1 and CDR2 from the germline V gene are MNHEY and SMNVEV (reference sequence). This CDR3 has 14 amino acids. The CDR3 sequence is CASSSVAGYYCYTF. In nucleotides, the CDR3 is TGTGCCAGCAGTTCCGTAGCAGGTTACTATTGCTACACCTTC.

This clone was seen repeatedly, ten times or more. The genes are TRBV6-1 and TRBJ1-1; the match to TRBD1 covers 7 bases. V shed 4 bases, J shed 4 bases, and the junction held 6 bases outside the gene matches. In germline, CDR1 is MNHNS, CDR2 SASEGT. The CDR3 is 14 amino acids. The CDR3 loop reads CASSGSGGVTEAFF. Here the CDR3 DNA reads TGTGCCAGCAGTGGCTCAGGGGGAGTCACTGAAGCTTTCTTT.

In this sample, this clone turned up many times. V is TRBV28 and J is TRBJ2-7; weak D call: TRBD1 (6 bases). The CDR3 totals 15 residues. The germline CDR1 and CDR2 sequences are MDHEN and SYDVKM. V lost 4 bases, J lost 2 bases, and 15 bases lay in between. CDR3 loop: CASSSGVGAAYEQYF. CDR3 DNA: TGTGCCAGCAGTTCCGGCGTGGGGGCGGCCTACGAGCAGTACTTC.

This clone was observed at least ten times. The J gene is TRBJ1-5, the V gene TRBV11-1, with no clear D. This CDR3 comprises 13 residues. V was cut by 3 bases and J by 4 bases, with 7 bases left in between. The V gene's germline CDR1 is SGHAT and CDR2 FQDESV (reference sequence). The CDR3 sequence is CASSFNRNQPQHF. The CDR3 DNA follows: TGTGCCAGCAGCTTTAACCGGAATCAGCCCCAGCATTTT.

In the case of this clone: Since a much larger clone is just one base distant, this may be a read error. The chain is built from TRBV7-3 and TRBJ2-3; D is perhaps TRBD2 (5 bases). Trimming removed 0 bases from V and 3 bases from J, with 19 bases in between. Germline CDR1 and CDR2: SGHTA and FQGTGA. The CDR3 covers 18 residues. CDR3 sequence: CASSLTNTRVSGTDTQYF. The CDR3 DNA reads as TGTGCCAGCAGCTTAACAAATACTAGGGTGTCCGGGACAGATACGCAGTATTTT.

This clone was found many times. The chain employs TRBV5-1 and TRBJ2-7, with D maybe TRBD2 (6 bases). Per germline, CDR1 SGHRS and CDR2 YFSETQ. Trimming stripped 4 bases from V and 6 bases from J, with 14 bases between. The CDR3 is 13 amino acids. The CDR3 here is CASSLGGSPEQYF. The CDR3 coding sequence is TGCGCCAGCAGCCTCGGGGGAAGCCCCGAGCAGTACTTC.